Shown below are 23 T cell receptor beta chains from a single sample sequenced in a study of beta chain features in type 1 diabetes. All of the isolated RNA was reverse transcribed, so expressed TCRB transcripts were sequenced. Sequencing was performed with immunoSEQ multiplex PCR; in TCRdb, only in-frame clones are kept and a portion is missing. The sample has about 620,000 clones, 15% to 17% seen once. Sequencing used naive CD4+ T cells from blood. The receptors shown here come from a young man in good health.

The chain couples TRBV27 to TRBJ1-2; 10 bases map to TRBD1. CDR3 length equals 14 residues. Trimming removed 6 bases from V and 5 bases from J; junction bases left unmatched: 6. Germline assignment: CDR1 MNHEY and CDR2 SMNVEV (reference sequence). The CDR3 loop reads CASRRTGGRYGYTF. CDR3 sequence (DNA): TGTGCCAGCAGGAGGACAGGGGGAAGATATGGCTACACCTTC.

The chain is built from TRBV19 and TRBJ2-2, with D uncertain. Trimming took off 3 bases at V and 3 bases at J, with 14 bases between the two ends. CDR3 length: 16 residues. The germline gives CDR1 LNHDA, CDR2 SQIVND (reference sequence). Written as DNA, the CDR3 is TGTGCCAGTAGTATCGGACCCTTGGGCCACACCGGGGAGCTGTTTTTT. Encoded protein: CASSIGPLGHTGELFF.

The chain links TRBV6-5 to TRBJ2-4; a weak D match, TRBD2 (5 bases). Per germline, CDR1 MNHEY and CDR2 SVGAGI. Trimming took 3 bases from V and 1 from J, leaving 10 bases between them. This CDR3 is 15 amino acids long. As DNA, the CDR3 is TGTGCCAGCAGTTATGGAGGTGTCGCCAAAAACATTCAGTACTTC. Its protein product is CASSYGGVAKNIQYF.

The rearrangement joins TRBV10-3 to TRBJ1-1; 8 nucleotides match TRBD1. The CDR3 has 15 residues. V dropped 6 bases and J dropped 0; count of bases not matched to a gene: 6. CDR1 ENHRY and CDR2 SYGVKD come from the germline V gene. The CDR3 protein is CAIRGDRGLNTEAFF. The CDR3, as DNA: TGTGCCATCAGGGGAGACAGGGGCCTGAACACTGAAGCTTTCTTT.

This clone turned up a few times. The V and J genes are TRBV4-3 and TRBJ2-2, with D hard to call. Per germline, CDR1 LGHNA and CDR2 YSLEER. Trimming removed 0 bases from V and 1 base from J, with 12 bases in between. The CDR3 is 17 residues long. Here the CDR3 DNA reads TGCGCCAGCAGCCAAGATTGGGCGGCAGTGAACACCGGGGAGCTGTTTTTT. It yields the protein CASSQDWAAVNTGELFF.

This sequence joins TRBV18 and TRBJ1-5; 11 bases fit TRBD1. The junction had 5 bases not matched to a gene; V was cut back by 5 bases and J by 5 bases. The CDR3 runs to 15 residues. The germline V gene has CDR1 KGHSH and CDR2 LQKENI. The CDR3 spells CASSAGTGGDQPQHF. In nucleotides, the CDR3 is TGTGCCAGCTCAGCTGGGACAGGGGGGGATCAGCCCCAGCATTTT.

The V call is TRBV5-1, the J call TRBJ2-1; 7 bases fit TRBD1. The CDR3 spans 15 residues. CDR1 is SGHRS, CDR2 YFSETQ, per germline. The trim removed 4 bases at V and 3 bases at J, leaving 7 bases unmatched. The DNA for the CDR3 is TGCGCCAGCAGCCTAGACAGGGAATACTACAATGAGCAGTTCTTC. As protein: CASSLDREYYNEQFF. The full variable domain, with the rest looked up from reference TRBV5-1 and TRBJ2-1, is KAGVTQTPRYLIKTRGQQVTLSCSPISGHRSVSWYQQTPGQGLQFLFEYFSETQRNKGNFPGRFSGRQFSNSRSEMNVSTLELGDSALYLCASSLDREYYNEQFFGPGTRLTVL.

In this sample, this clone turned up a few times. The V and J genes are TRBV28 and TRBJ1-5, with 7 bases lining up with TRBD1. Germline CDR1 and CDR2: MDHEN and SYDVKM. The J segment lost 2 bases and the V segment lost 10 bases, leaving 2 bases of the junction unmatched. The CDR3 extends over 12 amino acids. CDR3 DNA: TGTGCCACCCAGGGGGGCAATCAGCCCCAGCATTTT. Residues: CATQGGNQPQHF.

This chain links TRBV7-2 with TRBJ2-7, with TRBD2 matching over 9 bases. The CDR3 totals 17 residues. Germline V gene sequence: CDR1 SGHTA, CDR2 FQGNSA. The J segment lost 2 bases and the V segment lost 5 bases, leaving 13 bases of the junction unmatched. The CDR3 DNA is TGTGCCAGCAGCCCCCGTTGGGGTAGCGGGAGTCCCTACGAGCAGTACTTC. Translated, it gives CASSPRWGSGSPYEQYF.

The V and J genes are TRBV5-4 and TRBJ1-2, with D possibly matching TRBD1 (6 bases). The CDR3 runs 13 residues. V lost 6 bases, J lost 4 bases, and 13 bases lay in between. Per germline, CDR1 SGHNT and CDR2 YYREEE (reference sequence). The CDR3 loop reads CASTAGQRYGYTF. The CDR3 bases are TGTGCCAGCACTGCCGGACAGCGCTATGGCTACACCTTC.

The CDR3 here is CASSTFVGDEKLFF. The CDR3, as DNA: TGTGCCAGCTCAACGTTCGTCGGAGATGAAAAACTGTTTTTT. The gene calls are TRBV18 and TRBJ1-4; no firm D call. Per germline, CDR1 KGHSH and CDR2 LQKENI. The CDR3 has 14 residues. V lost 5 bases and J 6 bases, leaving 13 bases between the germline ends.

Turning to this clone: A much larger clone lies a single base off, so this may be a read error. The same CDR3 is also encoded by other DNA sequences in this sample. CDR3 in amino acids: CASSQGPNTEAFF. CDR3 bases: TGTGCCAGCTCACAGGGGCCGAACACTGAAGCTTTCTTT. V gene TRBV18 combines with J gene TRBJ1-1, with D perhaps TRBD1 (5 bases). CDR1 and CDR2 from the germline V gene are KGHSH and LQKENI. Trimming took 4 bases from V and 1 from J, leaving 7 bases between them. CDR3 length: 13 amino acids. The complete variable domain, with remaining parts taken from reference TRBV18 and TRBJ1-1, reads NAGVMQNPRHLVRRRGQEARLRCSPMKGHSHVYWYRQLPEEGLKFMVYLQKENIIDESGMPKERFSAEFPKEGPSILRIQQVVRGDSAAYFCASSQGPNTEAFFGQGTRLTVV.

The rearrangement uses TRBV5-1 and TRBJ1-1; perhaps TRBD1 as D (5 bases). V lost 4 bases, J lost 6 bases, and 13 bases lay in between. From germline, CDR1 is SGHRS and CDR2 YFSETQ. The CDR3 runs to 13 residues. The CDR3 is CASSQAGRAEAFF. In DNA form, the CDR3 reads TGCGCCAGCAGCCAAGCGGGACGCGCTGAAGCTTTCTTT.

This clone was seen more than once but under ten times. The same CDR3 is also encoded by other DNA sequences in this sample. This rearrangement joins TRBV2 to TRBJ1-4; TRBD1 agrees at 7 bases. From germline, CDR1 is SNHLY and CDR2 FYNNEI. CDR3 size: 14 residues. V trimming: 6 bases; J trimming: 5 bases; junction bases outside the gene matches: 6. The CDR3 sequence: CASRRTGFNEKLFF. The CDR3 bases are TGTGCCAGCAGGAGGACAGGATTCAATGAAAAACTGTTTTTT.

This chain joins TRBV5-4 and TRBJ1-5; D uncertain. CDR1 SGHNT and CDR2 YYREEE come from the germline V gene (reference sequence). With 5 bases removed from V and 4 bases from J, the gap between germline ends came to 10 bases. CDR3 length: 13 amino acids. CDR3 coding DNA: TGTGCCAGCAGTCTTTGGGGTAATCAGCCCCAGCATTTT. It specifies CASSLWGNQPQHF.

This clone was seen a few times. The chain uses TRBV11-3 and TRBJ2-5; D remains ambiguous. The germline V and J ends were trimmed by 3 bases and 1 base, with 6 bases remaining between them. Germline loops: CDR1 SGHNT, CDR2 YENEEA. The CDR3 consists of 13 residues. CDR3 coding DNA: TGTGCCAGCAGCTTCCACGGCCAAGAGACCCAGTACTTC. It yields the protein CASSFHGQETQYF. Drawing the rest from reference TRBV11-3 and TRBJ2-5, the complete variable domain is EAGVVQSPRYKIIEKKQPVAFWCNPISGHNTLYWYLQNLGQGPELLIRYENEEAVDDSQLPKDRFSAERLKGVDSTLKIQPAELGDSAVYLCASSFHGQETQYFGPGTRLLVL.

The chain uses TRBV27 and TRBJ1-1; a weak D match, TRBD1 (5 bases). The germline V gene encodes CDR1 MNHEY and CDR2 SMNVEV (reference sequence). Trimming stripped 0 bases from V and 6 bases from J, with 20 bases between. The CDR3 is made up of 17 amino acids. The CDR3 DNA reads TGTGCCAGCAGTTTATCCACCTCGGGACGGGGGGTCCCTGAAGCTTTCTTT. Residues: CASSLSTSGRGVPEAFF.

This clone was picked up a small number of times. The chain couples TRBV30 to TRBJ1-6; 8 positions agree with TRBD1. The CDR3 loop spans 11 amino acids. Trimming took 5 bases from V and 10 from J; bases not matched to a gene: 1. Germline CDR1 and CDR2: GTSNPN and SVGIG (reference sequence). This chain's CDR3 is CAWDRGSPLHF. CDR3 nucleotide sequence: TGTGCCTGGGACAGGGGCTCACCCCTCCACTTT.

This clone was seen more than once but under ten times. This chain links TRBV20-1 with TRBJ1-1; D is uncertain. Germline V lookup: CDR1 DFQATT, CDR2 SNEGSKA (reference sequence). V lost 3 bases, J lost 6 bases, and 8 bases lay in between. The CDR3 totals 11 residues. Here the CDR3 reads CSASPGAEAFF. CDR3 sequence (DNA): TGCAGTGCTAGCCCGGGCGCTGAAGCTTTCTTT.

This clone was counted only a few times. V and J are TRBV18 and TRBJ2-3; D not resolved. The V gene lost 1 base and the J gene lost 1 base, with 3 bases spanning the gap. The CDR3 loop spans 13 amino acids. CDR1 and CDR2 (germline): KGHSH, LQKENI. CDR3 amino acids: CASSPLGTDTQYF. The CDR3, as DNA: TGTGCCAGCTCACCACTGGGCACAGATACGCAGTATTTT.

This clone was detected a few times. The genes are TRBV7-3 and TRBJ2-5; D may match TRBD1 or TRBD2 (6 bases each). Between the trimmed V and J ends, which lost 5 bases and 4 bases, there was a span of 14 bases. CDR1 and CDR2 from the germline V gene are SGHTA and FQGTGA. There are 14 residues in the CDR3. CDR3 amino acids: CASSPGGGRETQYF. The CDR3 DNA follows: TGTGCCAGCAGCCCTGGTGGGGGGCGAGAGACCCAGTACTTC.

This clone was found a few times. V is TRBV6-5 and J is TRBJ2-5; 12 nucleotides match TRBD2. Looked up from germline, CDR1 is MNHEY and CDR2 is SVGAGI. This CDR3 has 16 amino acids. V lost 4 bases, J lost 3 bases, and 6 bases stayed unmatched. The CDR3 sequence is CASSFELAGGKETQYF. The CDR3 bases are TGTGCCAGCAGTTTCGAACTAGCGGGGGGCAAAGAGACCCAGTACTTC.

The chain couples TRBV18 to TRBJ2-1, with 8 bases matching TRBD1. The CDR3 totals 14 residues. The V and J ends lost 2 bases and 12 bases, in that order; junction bases with no gene match: 9. The germline gives CDR1 KGHSH, CDR2 LQKENI. This chain's CDR3 is CASSPRLDRGTQFF. In DNA, the CDR3 is TGTGCCAGCTCACCAAGACTTGACAGGGGCACGCAGTTCTTC. The full variable domain, its missing parts supplied by reference TRBV18 and TRBJ2-1, is NAGVMQNPRHLVRRRGQEARLRCSPMKGHSHVYWYRQLPEEGLKFMVYLQKENIIDESGMPKERFSAEFPKEGPSILRIQQVVRGDSAAYFCASSPRLDRGTQFFGPGTRLTVL.